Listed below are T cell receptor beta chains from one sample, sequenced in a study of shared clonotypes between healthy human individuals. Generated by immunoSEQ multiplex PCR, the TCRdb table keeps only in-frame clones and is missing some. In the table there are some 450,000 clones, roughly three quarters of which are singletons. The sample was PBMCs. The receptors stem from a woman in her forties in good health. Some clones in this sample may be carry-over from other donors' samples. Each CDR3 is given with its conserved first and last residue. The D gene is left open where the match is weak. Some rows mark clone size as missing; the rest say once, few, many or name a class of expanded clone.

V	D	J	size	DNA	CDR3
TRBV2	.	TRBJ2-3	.	TGTGCCACGGCGTGGAGCCCGAGCAGGTCAGATACGCAGTATTTT	CATAWSPSRSDTQYF
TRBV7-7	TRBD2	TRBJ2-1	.	TGTGCCAGCAGCTTACTAGCGGGAAGCAACAATGAGCAGTTCTTC	CASSLLAGSNNEQFF
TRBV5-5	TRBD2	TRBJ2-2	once	TGTGCCAGCAGCTTGGACGGGGGGACCACGAACACCGGGGAGCTGTTTTTT	CASSLDGGTTNTGELFF
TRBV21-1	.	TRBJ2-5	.	TGTGCCAGCAGCAAAGGGGGGCAGACCCAGTACTTC	CASSKGGQTQYF
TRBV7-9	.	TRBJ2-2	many	TGTGCCAGCAGCTTGAGGGGTTACACCGGGGAGCTGTTTTTT	CASSLRGYTGELFF
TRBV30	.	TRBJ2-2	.	TGTGCCTGGAGTGTAATGGCAGTGAACACCGGGGAGCTGTTTTTT	CAWSVMAVNTGELFF
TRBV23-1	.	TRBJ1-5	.	TGCGCCAGCACCTCCGGGAATCAGCCCCAGCATTTT	CASTSGNQPQHF
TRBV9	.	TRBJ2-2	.	TGTGCCAGCAGCCCTCCGGACCTAGCCGGGGAGCTGTTTTTT	CASSPPDLAGELFF
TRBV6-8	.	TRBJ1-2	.	TGTGCCAGCAGTTACTCGAATCCGGGGACGTTCCATGGCTACACCTTC	CASSYSNPGTFHGYTF
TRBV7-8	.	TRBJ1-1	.	TGTGCCAGCAGCTTATCCGCTCCTCAGGGGCAAGGCACTGAAGCTTTCTTT	CASSLSAPQGQGTEAFF
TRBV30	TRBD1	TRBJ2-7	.	TGTGCCCGGGGGACAGGTGGATCCTACGAGCAGTACTTC	CARGTGGSYEQYF
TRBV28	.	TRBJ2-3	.	TGTGCCAGCAGTTTCTCCACAGATACGCAGTATTTT	CASSFSTDTQYF
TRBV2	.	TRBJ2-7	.	TGTGCCAGCAGGCGACCGAGGGTACGCTACGAGCAGTACTTC	CASRRPRVRYEQYF
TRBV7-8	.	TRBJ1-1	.	TGTGCCAGCAGAACACACATCGCGGGCACTGAAGCTTTCTTT	CASRTHIAGTEAFF
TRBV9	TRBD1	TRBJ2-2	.	TGTGCCAGCAGCGTAGGAGTAACAGGGGGCACCGGGGAGCTGTTTTTT	CASSVGVTGGTGELFF
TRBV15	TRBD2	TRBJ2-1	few	TGTGCCACCAGCAGAGACCCGCCGGGACTAGCAGGCGCGGAGCAGTTCTTC	CATSRDPPGLAGAEQFF
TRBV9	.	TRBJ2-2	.	TGTGCCAGCAGCGTAGGAACTCCCCGGACCGGGGAGCTGTTTTTT	CASSVGTPRTGELFF
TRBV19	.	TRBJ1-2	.	TGTGCCAGTAGTAACTCGGACCTCTATGGCTACACCTTC	CASSNSDLYGYTF
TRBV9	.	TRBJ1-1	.	TGTGCCAGCAGCGTAGGAGGGTTGACTGAAGCTTTCTTT	CASSVGGLTEAFF
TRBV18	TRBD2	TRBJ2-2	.	TGTGCCAGCTCAACCCGTAGCGGGAGATCGGGCACCGGGGAGCTGTTTTTT	CASSTRSGRSGTGELFF
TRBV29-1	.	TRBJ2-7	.	TGCAGCGTTGGACTGTATTCCTACGAGCAGTACTTC	CSVGLYSYEQYF
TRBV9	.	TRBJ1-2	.	TGTGCCAGCAGCTCCCAAGGGGATTCAAACTATGGCTACACCTTC	CASSSQGDSNYGYTF
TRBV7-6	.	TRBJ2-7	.	TGTGCCAGCAGCTTACGAGGGACCGGGAGCTACGAGCAGTACTTC	CASSLRGTGSYEQYF
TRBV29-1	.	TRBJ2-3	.	TGCAGCGTTGAATTTGGTAGCGGATACACAGATACGCAGTATTTT	CSVEFGSGYTDTQYF
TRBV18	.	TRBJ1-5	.	TGTGCCAGCTCACCACGGGGGACACTTTCGGTCACCAATCAGCCCCAGCATTTT	CASSPRGTLSVTNQPQHF
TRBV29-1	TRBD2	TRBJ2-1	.	TGCAGCGTTGCCCTAGCGGGAGCCTCCTCGTACAATGAGCAGTTCTTC	CSVALAGASSYNEQFF
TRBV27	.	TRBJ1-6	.	TGTGCCAGCACCCTCCGGGCCCGAGGCGATTCACCCCTCCACTTT	CASTLRARGDSPLHF
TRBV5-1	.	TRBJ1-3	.	TGCGCCAGCAGCTCCAACCCGACAGGCAGCTCTGGAAACACCATATATTTT	CASSSNPTGSSGNTIYF